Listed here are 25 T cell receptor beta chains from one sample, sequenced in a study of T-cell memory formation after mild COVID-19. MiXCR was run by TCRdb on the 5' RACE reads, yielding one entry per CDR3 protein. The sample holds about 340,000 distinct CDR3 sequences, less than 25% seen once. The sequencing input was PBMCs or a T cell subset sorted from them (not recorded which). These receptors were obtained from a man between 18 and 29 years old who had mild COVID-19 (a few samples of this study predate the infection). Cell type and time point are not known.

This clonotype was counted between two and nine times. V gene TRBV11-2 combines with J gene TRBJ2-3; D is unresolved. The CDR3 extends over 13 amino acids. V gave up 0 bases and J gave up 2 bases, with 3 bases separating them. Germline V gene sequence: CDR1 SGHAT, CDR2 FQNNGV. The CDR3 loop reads CASSLETTDTQYF. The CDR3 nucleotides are TGTGCCAGCAGCTTAGAGACCACAGATACGCAGTATTTT.

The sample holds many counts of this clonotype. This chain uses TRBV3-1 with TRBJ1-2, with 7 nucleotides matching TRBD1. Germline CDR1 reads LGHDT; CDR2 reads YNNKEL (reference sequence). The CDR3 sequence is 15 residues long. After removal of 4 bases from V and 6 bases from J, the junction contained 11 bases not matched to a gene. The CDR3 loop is CASSPQDRIINGYTF. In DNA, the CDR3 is TGTGCCAGCAGCCCCCAGGACAGGATAATTAATGGCTACACCTTC.

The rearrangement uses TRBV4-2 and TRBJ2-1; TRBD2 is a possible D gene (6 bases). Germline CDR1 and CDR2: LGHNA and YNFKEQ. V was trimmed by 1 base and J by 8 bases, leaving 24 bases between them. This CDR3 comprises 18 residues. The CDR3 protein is CASSQVMKRANLRHEQFF. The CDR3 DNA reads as TGTGCCAGCAGCCAAGTCATGAAGCGGGCTAACCTTAGGCATGAGCAGTTCTTC.

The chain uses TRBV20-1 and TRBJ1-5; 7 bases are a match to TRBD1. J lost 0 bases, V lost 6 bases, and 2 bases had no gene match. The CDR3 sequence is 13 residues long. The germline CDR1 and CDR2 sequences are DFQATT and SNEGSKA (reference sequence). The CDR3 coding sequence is TGCAGTGCCGGGACAGATAGCAATCAGCCCCAGCATTTT. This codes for CSAGTDSNQPQHF.

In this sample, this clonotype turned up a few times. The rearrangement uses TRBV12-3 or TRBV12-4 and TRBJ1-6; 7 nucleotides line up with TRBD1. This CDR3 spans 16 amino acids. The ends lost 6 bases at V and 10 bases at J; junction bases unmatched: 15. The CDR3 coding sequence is TGTGCCAGCAGGGGACCGGGACAGCTAGCCCCATCACCCCTCCACTTT. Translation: CASRGPGQLAPSPLHF.

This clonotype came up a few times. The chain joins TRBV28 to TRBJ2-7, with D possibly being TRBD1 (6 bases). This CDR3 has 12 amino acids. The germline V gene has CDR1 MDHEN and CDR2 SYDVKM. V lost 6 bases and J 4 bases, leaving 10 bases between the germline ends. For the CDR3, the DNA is TGTGCCAGCAGCAGGACAGAATACGAGCAGTACGTC. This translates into CASSRTEYEQYV.

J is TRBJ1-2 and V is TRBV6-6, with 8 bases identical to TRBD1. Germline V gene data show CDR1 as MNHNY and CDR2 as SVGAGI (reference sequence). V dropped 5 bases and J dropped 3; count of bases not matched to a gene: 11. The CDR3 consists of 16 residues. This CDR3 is CASSDRGLDWDYGYTF. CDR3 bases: TGTGCCAGCAGTGACAGGGGTTTAGATTGGGACTATGGCTACACCTTC.

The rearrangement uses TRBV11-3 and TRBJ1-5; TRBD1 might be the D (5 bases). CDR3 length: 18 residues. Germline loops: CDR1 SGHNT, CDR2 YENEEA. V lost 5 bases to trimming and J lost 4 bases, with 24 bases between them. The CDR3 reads CASSLPGTVNPKNQPQHF. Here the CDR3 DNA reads TGTGCCAGCAGCCTCCCCGGGACCGTCAATCCTAAAAATCAGCCCCAGCATTTT.

The CDR3 region is CASTPERYNEQFF. CDR3 in DNA: TGTGCCAGCACTCCCGAGCGGTACAATGAGCAGTTCTTC. This sequence joins TRBV2 and TRBJ2-1, with D perhaps TRBD2 (5 bases). The V gene lost 7 bases and the J gene lost 4 bases, with 11 bases spanning the gap. CDR1 is SNHLY and CDR2 is FYNNEI in the germline V gene. This CDR3 comprises 13 residues.

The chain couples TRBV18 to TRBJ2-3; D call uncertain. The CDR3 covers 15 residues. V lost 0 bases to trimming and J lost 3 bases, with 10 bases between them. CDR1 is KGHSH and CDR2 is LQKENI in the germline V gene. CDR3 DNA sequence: TGTGCCAGCTCACCACCCCAACTCCCAACAGATACGCAGTATTTT. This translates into CASSPPQLPTDTQYF.

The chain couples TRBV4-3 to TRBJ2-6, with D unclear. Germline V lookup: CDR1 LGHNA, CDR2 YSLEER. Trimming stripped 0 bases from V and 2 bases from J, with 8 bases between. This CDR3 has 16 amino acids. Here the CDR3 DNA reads TGCGCCAGCAGCCAAGATGGAGTCCCTGGGGCCAACGTCCTGACTTTC. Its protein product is CASSQDGVPGANVLTF.

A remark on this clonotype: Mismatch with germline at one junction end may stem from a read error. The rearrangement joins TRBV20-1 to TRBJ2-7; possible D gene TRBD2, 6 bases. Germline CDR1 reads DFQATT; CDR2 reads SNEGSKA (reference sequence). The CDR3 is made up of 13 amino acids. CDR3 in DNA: TGCAGTGATAGACTAGACCCTTCCTACGAGCAGTACTTC. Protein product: CSDRLDPSYEQYF.

The CDR3 DNA sequence: TGTGCCAGCGGGGAAACAGATACGCAGTATTTT. Translation gives CASGETDTQYF. The V and J genes are TRBV6-6 and TRBJ2-3; D uncertain. CDR1 and CDR2 (germline): MNHNY, SVGAGI (reference sequence). This CDR3 has 11 amino acids. The V gene lost 8 bases and the J gene lost 3 bases, with 6 bases spanning the gap.

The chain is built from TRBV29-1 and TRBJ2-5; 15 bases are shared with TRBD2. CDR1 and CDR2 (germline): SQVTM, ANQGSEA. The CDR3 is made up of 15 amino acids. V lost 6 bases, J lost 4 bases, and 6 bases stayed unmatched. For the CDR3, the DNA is TGCAGCGTCCAAACGGGACTAGCGGGGGGAGAGACCCAGTACTTC. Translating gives CSVQTGLAGGETQYF.

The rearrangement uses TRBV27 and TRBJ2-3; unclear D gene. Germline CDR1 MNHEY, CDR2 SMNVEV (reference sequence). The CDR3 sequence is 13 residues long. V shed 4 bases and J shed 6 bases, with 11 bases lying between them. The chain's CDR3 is CASSSGLRDTQYF. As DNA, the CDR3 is TGTGCCAGCAGTTCTGGCCTCCGGGATACGCAGTATTTT.

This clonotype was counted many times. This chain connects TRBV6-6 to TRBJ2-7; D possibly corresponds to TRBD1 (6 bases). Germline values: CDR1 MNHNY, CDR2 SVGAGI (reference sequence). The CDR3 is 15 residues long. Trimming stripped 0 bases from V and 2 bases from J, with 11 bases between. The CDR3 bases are TGTGCCAGCAGTTACTCGAGGACAGCGGCCTACGAGCAGTACTTC. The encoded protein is CASSYSRTAAYEQYF.

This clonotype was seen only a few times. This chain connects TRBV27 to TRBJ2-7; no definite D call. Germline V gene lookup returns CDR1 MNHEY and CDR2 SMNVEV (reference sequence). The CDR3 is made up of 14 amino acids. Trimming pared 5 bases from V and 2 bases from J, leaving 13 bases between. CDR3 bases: TGTGCCAGCAGTCCCCCGGGCTTAACCTACGAGCAGTACTTC. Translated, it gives CASSPPGLTYEQYF.

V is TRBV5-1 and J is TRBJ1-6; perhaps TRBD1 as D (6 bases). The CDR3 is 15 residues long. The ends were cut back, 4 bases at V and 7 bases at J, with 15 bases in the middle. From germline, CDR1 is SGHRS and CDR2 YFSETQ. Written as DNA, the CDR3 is TGCGCCAGCAGCGGGACTACAGGGACCAATTCACCCCTCCACTTT. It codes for CASSGTTGTNSPLHF. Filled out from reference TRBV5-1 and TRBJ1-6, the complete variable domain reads KAGVTQTPRYLIKTRGQQVTLSCSPISGHRSVSWYQQTPGQGLQFLFEYFSETQRNKGNFPGRFSGRQFSNSRSEMNVSTLELGDSALYLCASSGTTGTNSPLHFGNGTRLTVT.

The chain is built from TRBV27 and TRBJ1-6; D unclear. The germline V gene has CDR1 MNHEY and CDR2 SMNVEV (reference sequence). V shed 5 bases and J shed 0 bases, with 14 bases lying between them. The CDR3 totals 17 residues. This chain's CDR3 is CASSNLTPSSYNSPLHF. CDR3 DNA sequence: TGTGCCAGCAGTAATTTGACACCGAGCTCCTATAATTCACCCCTCCACTTT.

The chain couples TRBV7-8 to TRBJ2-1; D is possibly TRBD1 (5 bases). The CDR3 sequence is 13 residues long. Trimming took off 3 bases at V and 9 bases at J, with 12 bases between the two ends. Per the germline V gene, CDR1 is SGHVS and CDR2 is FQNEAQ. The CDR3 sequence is CASSFSGYGEQFF. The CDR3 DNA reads TGTGCCAGCAGCTTTTCAGGGTACGGTGAGCAGTTCTTC.

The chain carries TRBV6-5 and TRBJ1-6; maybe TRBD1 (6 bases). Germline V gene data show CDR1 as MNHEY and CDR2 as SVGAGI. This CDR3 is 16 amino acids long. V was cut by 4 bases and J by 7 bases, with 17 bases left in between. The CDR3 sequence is CASSFLQGRGNSPLHF. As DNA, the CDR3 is TGTGCCAGCAGTTTCCTCCAGGGGAGGGGCAATTCACCCCTCCACTTT.

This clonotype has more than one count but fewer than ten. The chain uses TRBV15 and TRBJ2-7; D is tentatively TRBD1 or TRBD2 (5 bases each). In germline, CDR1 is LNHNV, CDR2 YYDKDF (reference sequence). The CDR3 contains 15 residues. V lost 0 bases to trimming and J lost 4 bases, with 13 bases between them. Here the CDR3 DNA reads TGTGCCACCAGCAGAGATATTGGTGGGGGTTACGAGCAGTACTTC. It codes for CATSRDIGGGYEQYF.

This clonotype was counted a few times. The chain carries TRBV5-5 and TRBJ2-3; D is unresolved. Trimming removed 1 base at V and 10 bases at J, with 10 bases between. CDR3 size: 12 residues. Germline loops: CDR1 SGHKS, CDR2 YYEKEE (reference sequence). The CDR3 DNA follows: TGTGCCAGCAGCTTGTGGGCCTTGCCGCAGTATTTT. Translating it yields CASSLWALPQYF.

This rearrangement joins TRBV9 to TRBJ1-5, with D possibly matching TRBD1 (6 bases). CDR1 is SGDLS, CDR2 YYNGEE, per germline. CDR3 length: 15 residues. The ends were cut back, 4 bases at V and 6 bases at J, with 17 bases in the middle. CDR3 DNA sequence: TGTGCCAGCAGCCAGATGGGGGGCTTAGGTCAGCCCCAGCATTTT. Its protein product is CASSQMGGLGQPQHF. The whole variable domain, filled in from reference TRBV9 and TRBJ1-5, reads DSGVTQTPKHLITATGQRVTLRCSPRSGDLSVYWYQQSLDQGLQFLIQYYNGEERAKGNILERFSAQQFPDLHSELNLSSLELGDSALYFCASSQMGGLGQPQHFGDGTRLSIL.

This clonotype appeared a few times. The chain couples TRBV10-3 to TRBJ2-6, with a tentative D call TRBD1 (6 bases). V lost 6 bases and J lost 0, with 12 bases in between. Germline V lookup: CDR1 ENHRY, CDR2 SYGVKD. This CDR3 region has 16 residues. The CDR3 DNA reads TGTGCCATCAGGGACAGTCCGAGCTCTGGGGCCAACGTCCTGACTTTC. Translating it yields CAIRDSPSSGANVLTF.